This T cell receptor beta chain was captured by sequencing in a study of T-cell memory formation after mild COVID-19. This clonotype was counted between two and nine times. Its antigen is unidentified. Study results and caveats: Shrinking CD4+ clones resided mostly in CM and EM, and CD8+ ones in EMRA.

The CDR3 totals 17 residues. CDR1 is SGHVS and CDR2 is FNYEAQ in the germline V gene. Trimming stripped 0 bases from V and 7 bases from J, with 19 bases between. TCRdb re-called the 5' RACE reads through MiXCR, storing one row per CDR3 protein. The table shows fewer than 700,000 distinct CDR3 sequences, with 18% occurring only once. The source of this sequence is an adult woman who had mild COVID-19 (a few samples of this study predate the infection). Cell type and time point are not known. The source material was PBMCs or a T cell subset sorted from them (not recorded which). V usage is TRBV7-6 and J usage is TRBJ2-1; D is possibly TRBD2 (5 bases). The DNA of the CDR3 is TGTGCCAGCAGCTTAGCCAGCGGAGATAACCATTGGAATGAGCAGTTCTTC. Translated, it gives CASSLASGDNHWNEQFF.